This TCR beta chain was recorded in a study of blood T cell repertoires in COVID-19. For the study at large: Italy, Spain and the United States were the sources of the convalescent and acute COVID-19 samples.

CDR3 length: 11 amino acids. In germline, CDR1 is WNHNN, CDR2 SYGVQD (reference sequence). Trimming shortened V by 6 bases and J by 9 bases, and 9 bases separated the two germline ends. As processed by the authors: Estimation of nucleated cell counts was performed using reference gene primer amplification. Repertoires were generated with immunoSEQ multiplex PCR, while TCRdb's copy carries only in-frame clones and drops some. The DNA gave D and trimming, while V, J and clone size come from that table. This table has approximately 380,000 clones, approximately 89% appearing once. Exposed enrollees encountered a COVID-19 case at some point within 2 weeks before study entry.

The rearrangement uses TRBV10-1 and TRBJ2-1; the D gene is possibly TRBD2 (5 bases). This TCR was recovered from a woman aged 40 to 49 who had been exposed to COVID-19. Sequenced sample: PBMCs or T cells enriched from blood (not recorded which). The CDR3 DNA sequence: TGCGCCAGCAGCGAACGGGGTGAGCAGTTCTTC. Its translation is CASSERGEQFF.